This T cell receptor (beta chain) was documented in a study of resident and recirculating memory T cells in vitiligo. The table came from immunoSEQ multiplex PCR; TCRdb's copy has only in-frame clones and leaves some out. The table lists roughly 42,000 clones, about 90% of them singletons. Trimming stripped 2 bases from V and 2 bases from J, with 10 bases between. Germline assignment: CDR1 SGHVS and CDR2 FQNEAQ. The CDR3 is 15 residues long. Patients had received no treatment within the previous three months. The sequencing sample was made of blood. The genes are TRBV7-8 and TRBJ1-5; possibly TRBD1 for D (6 bases). This clonotype originated in a male donor with vitiligo. DNA for the CDR3: TGTGCCAGCAGCTTATTTTCAGGGGGCAATCAGCCCCAGCATTTT. As protein: CASSLFSGGNQPQHF.